Below, 29 T cell receptor beta chains from the same sample are listed, as sequenced in a study of T cells in narcolepsy. Sequenced by immunoSEQ multiplex PCR; TCRdb stores in-frame clones only, minus some. The table lists 20,000 to 30,000 clones, about four fifths of them singletons. The sample comprised CD45RA- memory CD4+ T cells from PBMCs. The receptors were sampled from a human donor with narcolepsy.

V is TRBV5-1 and J is TRBJ1-2, with D hard to call. Germline CDR1 is SGHRS and CDR2 is YFSETQ. The CDR3 spans 12 residues. The V end was cut by 3 bases, the J end by 2 bases, with 5 bases between. CDR3 coding DNA: TGCGCCAGCAGCTCGGGGAACTATGGCTACACCTTC. Its protein product is CASSSGNYGYTF.

This clone was counted between two and nine times. The chain links TRBV7-2 to TRBJ2-1, with D unclear. Germline-derived CDR1 and CDR2 are SGHTA and FQGNSA. CDR3 size: 14 residues. V was clipped by 2 bases and J by 2 bases, with 7 bases between them. CDR3 coding DNA: TGTGCCAGCAGCTTACGTCGGGCCTACAATGAGCAGTTCTTC. Protein sequence: CASSLRRAYNEQFF.

The genes are TRBV7-3 and TRBJ2-7; the match to TRBD1 covers 11 bases. Trimming cost V 4 bases and J 1 base; bases outside gene matches: 3. The CDR3 consists of 15 residues. CDR1 SGHTA and CDR2 FQGTGA come from the germline V gene. This CDR3 is CASSSGTGGSYEQYF. CDR3 sequence (DNA): TGTGCCAGCAGCTCCGGGACAGGGGGGTCCTACGAGCAGTACTTC.

This chain connects TRBV7-2 to TRBJ1-5, with D maybe TRBD1 (6 bases). The V end lost 1 base, the J end lost 1 base, and 8 bases lay between the germline ends. CDR3 size: 15 residues. Germline CDR1 reads SGHTA; CDR2 reads FQGNSA. The CDR3 sequence: CASSLGGRSNQPQHF. In DNA form, the CDR3 reads TGTGCCAGCAGCTTAGGGGGGCGGAGCAATCAGCCCCAGCATTTT.

This chain uses TRBV6-5 with TRBJ1-1; possibly TRBD1 for D (5 bases). In germline, CDR1 is MNHEY, CDR2 SVGAGI. CDR3 length: 13 residues. V was cut by 7 bases and J by 3 bases, with 12 bases left in between. CDR3 residues: CASTADTDTEAFF. In nucleotides, the CDR3 is TGTGCCAGCACCGCGGACACGGACACTGAAGCTTTCTTT.

J is TRBJ2-3 and V is TRBV9, with 13 bases that match TRBD2. The CDR3 covers 17 residues. J lost 1 base, V lost 3 bases, and 5 bases had no gene match. Per the germline V gene, CDR1 is SGDLS and CDR2 is YYNGEE. The CDR3 reads CASSATGTSGGTDTQYF. CDR3 nucleotides: TGTGCCAGCAGCGCTACCGGGACTAGCGGGGGCACAGATACGCAGTATTTT.

V is TRBV10-1 and J is TRBJ2-4; a weak D match, TRBD2 (5 bases). The CDR3 spans 13 residues. Germline V lookup: CDR1 WNHNN, CDR2 SYGVQD (reference sequence). V was cut by 4 bases and J by 6 bases, with 10 bases left in between. CDR3 sequence: CASSAQAGNIQYF. The CDR3 DNA reads as TGCGCCAGCAGTGCCCAGGCGGGAAACATTCAGTACTTC.

The DNA of the CDR3 is TGTGCCAGCACTCTGGACAGGGGTGAGCGAGAGACCCAGTACTTC. Its protein is CASTLDRGERETQYF. This chain links TRBV2 with TRBJ2-5; TRBD1 agrees at 9 bases. This CDR3 has 15 residues. Germline trimming cut 7 bases from V and 4 bases from J; bases unmatched to any gene: 10. Per the germline V gene, CDR1 is SNHLY and CDR2 is FYNNEI.

The J gene is TRBJ1-1, the V gene TRBV29-1; D gene unclear. There are 10 residues in the CDR3. Trimming took 3 bases from V and 6 from J, leaving 5 bases between them. The germline V gene has CDR1 SQVTM and CDR2 ANQGSEA. The CDR3 here is CSVDPPEAFF. The CDR3 bases are TGCAGCGTTGACCCCCCTGAAGCTTTCTTT. The whole variable domain, remainder taken from reference TRBV29-1 and TRBJ1-1, is SAVISQKPSRDICQRGTSLTIQCQVDSQVTMMFWYRQQPGQSLTLIATANQGSEATYESGFVIDKFPISRPNLTFSTLTVSNMSPEDSSIYLCSVDPPEAFFGQGTRLTVV.

V and J are TRBV9 and TRBJ1-5; weak D call: TRBD1 (5 bases). There are 16 residues in the CDR3. Trimming shortened V by 4 bases and J by 3 bases, and 17 bases separated the two germline ends. CDR1 SGDLS and CDR2 YYNGEE come from the germline V gene. The CDR3 spells CASSPGGGRNNQPQHF. The CDR3 nucleotides read TGTGCCAGCAGCCCGGGGGGAGGGAGGAACAATCAGCCCCAGCATTTT.

V is TRBV7-2 and J is TRBJ2-7; tentative D call: TRBD2 (6 bases). The CDR3 totals 14 residues. V dropped 3 bases and J dropped 2 bases, with 11 bases sitting between them. Germline-derived CDR1 and CDR2 are SGHTA and FQGNSA. CDR3 nucleotide sequence: TGTGCCAGCAGCTTCGGCGGGACCACCTACGAGCAGTACTTC. This translates into CASSFGGTTYEQYF.

The chain is built from TRBV27 and TRBJ1-5; no definite D call. The CDR3 length is 15 residues. Trimming shortened V by 2 bases and J by 3 bases, and 11 bases separated the two germline ends. CDR1 and CDR2 (germline): MNHEY, SMNVEV (reference sequence). The CDR3 is CASSLKGTNNQPQHF. The CDR3 coding sequence is TGTGCCAGCAGTTTAAAGGGCACCAACAATCAGCCCCAGCATTTT.

The gene calls are TRBV5-4 and TRBJ2-5; D not resolved. CDR1 SGHNT and CDR2 YYREEE come from the germline V gene (reference sequence). V was trimmed by 1 base and J by 5 bases, leaving 9 bases between them. CDR3 length: 13 residues. The CDR3 spells CASSLRGGETQYF. The CDR3 DNA reads TGTGCCAGCAGCTTGCGCGGTGGGGAGACCCAGTACTTC.

V gene TRBV9 combines with J gene TRBJ1-5, with D unresolved. Trimming removed 0 bases from V and 3 bases from J, with 7 bases in between. Looked up from germline, CDR1 is SGDLS and CDR2 is YYNGEE. The CDR3 spans 14 residues. CDR3 residues: CASSVAANNQPQHF. DNA for the CDR3: TGTGCCAGCAGCGTAGCCGCAAACAATCAGCCCCAGCATTTT. The full variable domain, completed using reference TRBV9 and TRBJ1-5, is DSGVTQTPKHLITATGQRVTLRCSPRSGDLSVYWYQQSLDQGLQFLIQYYNGEERAKGNILERFSAQQFPDLHSELNLSSLELGDSALYFCASSVAANNQPQHFGDGTRLSIL.

V is TRBV7-9 and J is TRBJ2-3; 9 nucleotides match TRBD2. CDR1 is SEHNR and CDR2 is FQNEAQ in the germline V gene (reference sequence). The CDR3 runs 16 residues. Trimming cost V 2 bases and J 3 bases; bases outside gene matches: 6. The CDR3 region has the DNA TGTGCCAGCAGCTTATCGGCGGGGGGGAGGACAGATACGCAGTATTTT. Translating gives CASSLSAGGRTDTQYF. The full variable domain, with the rest looked up from reference TRBV7-9 and TRBJ2-3, is DTGVSQNPRHKITKRGQNVTFRCDPISEHNRLYWYRQTLGQGPEFLTYFQNEAQLEKSRLLSDRFSAERPKGSFSTLEIQRTEQGDSAMYLCASSLSAGGRTDTQYFGPGTRLTVL.

Concerning this clone: One end of the junction does not line up with germline, which may come from a read error. The chain couples TRBV7-3 to TRBJ1-1, with a possible D match to TRBD1 (6 bases). CDR3 length: 16 residues. Germline lookup yields CDR1 SGHTA and CDR2 FQGTGA. CDR3 DNA: TGTGCCAGCAGTTTAACCCCAACAGGGATGAACACTGAAGCTTTCTTT. As protein: CASSLTPTGMNTEAFF.

This clone occurred once. This chain links TRBV27 with TRBJ1-5, with 8 bases that match TRBD1. The CDR3 loop spans 16 amino acids. Unmatched junction bases numbered 11, after V lost 8 bases and J lost 2 bases. Germline CDR1 is MNHEY and CDR2 is SMNVEV (reference sequence). The CDR3 coding sequence is TGTGCCAGCGCCTCAACAGGGGGTTTGCGCAATCAGCCCCAGCATTTT. This encodes CASASTGGLRNQPQHF.

This chain links TRBV28 with TRBJ2-1, with D tentatively TRBD1 (5 bases). This CDR3 is 21 amino acids long. Germline V CDR1 and CDR2: MDHEN, SYDVKM. The V gene lost 2 bases and the J gene lost 5 bases, with 31 bases spanning the gap. The DNA for the CDR3 is TGTGCCAGCAGTTTAGTTTCCTTTTTAGTTTGGGGCCAAAGGGCTCACAATGAGCAGTTCTTC. Translated, it gives CASSLVSFLVWGQRAHNEQFF.

This chain links TRBV7-2 with TRBJ2-3, with TRBD2 identical over 8 bases. The CDR3 extends over 18 amino acids. With V trimmed by 5 bases and J by 3 bases, 16 bases remained unmatched. CDR1 is SGHTA, CDR2 FQGNSA, per germline. Here the CDR3 DNA reads TGTGCCAGCAGCAGCCATTACCGGGGGGGTGGTATAACAGATACGCAGTATTTT. Its protein is CASSSHYRGGGITDTQYF.

This chain links TRBV5-5 with TRBJ2-7; 9 positions match TRBD1. J was trimmed by 2 bases and V by 3 bases; bases with no gene match: 3. The germline V gene has CDR1 SGHKS and CDR2 YYEKEE (reference sequence). There are 14 residues in the CDR3. In DNA, the CDR3 is TGTGCCAGCAGCTACCGGGACAGGGCCTACGAGCAGTACTTC. Its protein is CASSYRDRAYEQYF.

The chain carries TRBV13 and TRBJ2-3; TRBD2 matches at 8 bases. Germline loops: CDR1 PRHDT, CDR2 FYEKMQ (reference sequence). This CDR3 is built from 15 residues. The V segment lost 6 bases and the J segment 2 bases; nucleotides outside the gene matches: 7. The CDR3 spells CASREERGFTDTQYF. The CDR3 coding sequence is TGTGCCAGCAGGGAAGAGCGGGGGTTCACAGATACGCAGTATTTT.

V usage is TRBV11-2 and J usage is TRBJ2-7; TRBD2 matches at 11 bases. CDR1 and CDR2 (germline): SGHAT, FQNNGV. The CDR3 extends over 18 amino acids. V lost 7 bases to trimming and J lost 6 bases; unmatched junction nucleotides: 20. DNA of the CDR3: TGTGCCAGCATCCCGGCTATAAAACTAGCGGGAGTTAGCGGCGAGCAGTACTTC. It codes for CASIPAIKLAGVSGEQYF.

The rearrangement joins TRBV11-3 to TRBJ2-7; 8 positions match TRBD1. The V gene's germline CDR1 is SGHNT and CDR2 YENEEA. Trimming cost V 5 bases and J 5 bases; bases outside gene matches: 8. This CDR3 region has 14 residues. DNA of the CDR3: TGTGCCAGCAGCCCGGGACAGGCAACCCACGAGCAGTACTTC. Protein: CASSPGQATHEQYF.

This chain uses TRBV5-1 with TRBJ2-3, with TRBD2 as a possible D gene (6 bases). The CDR3 sequence is 14 residues long. Germline V CDR1 and CDR2: SGHRS, YFSETQ. Between the trimmed V and J ends, which lost 2 bases and 2 bases, there was a span of 9 bases. CDR3 in DNA: TGCGCCAGCAGCTTTAGCGGCCACACAGATACGCAGTATTTT. This codes for CASSFSGHTDTQYF.

The chain recombines TRBV5-1 with TRBJ2-5; 7 nucleotides align to TRBD1. The CDR3 is 16 amino acids. V was pared by 1 base and J by 5 bases, with 11 bases of the junction left unmatched. CDR1 and CDR2 from the germline V gene are SGHRS and YFSETQ. CDR3 sequence: CASSLKGPGGAETQYF. In DNA, the CDR3 is TGCGCCAGCAGCTTGAAGGGCCCAGGGGGAGCGGAGACCCAGTACTTC.

The chain employs TRBV28 and TRBJ1-5; 9 nucleotides agree with TRBD1. Germline V gene lookup returns CDR1 MDHEN and CDR2 SYDVKM. The trim removed 5 bases at V and 1 base at J, leaving 12 bases unmatched. This CDR3 has 18 residues. The CDR3 nucleotides read TGTGCCAGCAGTCTTACAGGGGGCGGATCGGGGAGCAATCAGCCCCAGCATTTT. Protein sequence: CASSLTGGGSGSNQPQHF.

CDR3 protein: CASSVAGTTTDTQYF. The CDR3 DNA reads TGTGCCAGCAGCGTAGCCGGGACTACCACAGATACGCAGTATTTT. The rearrangement links TRBV9 to TRBJ2-3, with 7 positions matching TRBD2. CDR3 length: 15 residues. Germline V gene sequence: CDR1 SGDLS, CDR2 YYNGEE. J was trimmed by 2 bases and V by 0 bases; bases with no gene match: 3.

The genes are TRBV2 and TRBJ2-5; possible D gene TRBD2, 5 bases. This CDR3 has 12 amino acids. V was shortened by 6 bases and J by 5 bases, with 10 bases between the two germline ends. The germline V gene encodes CDR1 SNHLY and CDR2 FYNNEI. The CDR3 nucleotides read TGTGCCAGCAGGGGAGATGGGGAGACCCAGTACTTC. This codes for CASRGDGETQYF.

In its sample, this clone was seen once. The same CDR3 arises from other DNA sequences in this sample as well. This rearrangement joins TRBV18 to TRBJ1-2; 8 positions match TRBD1. With 3 bases clipped from V and 3 bases from J, the junction kept 0 bases outside the gene matches. Germline values: CDR1 KGHSH, CDR2 LQKENI. The CDR3 extends over 13 amino acids. In DNA, the CDR3 is TGTGCCAGCTCACCGGACAGGGACTATGGCTACACCTTC. Protein product: CASSPDRDYGYTF. Looking up the rest from reference TRBV18 and TRBJ1-2 gives the full variable domain: NAGVMQNPRHLVRRRGQEARLRCSPMKGHSHVYWYRQLPEEGLKFMVYLQKENIIDESGMPKERFSAEFPKEGPSILRIQQVVRGDSAAYFCASSPDRDYGYTFGSGTRLTVV.